This entry describes one T cell receptor (beta chain). Its target is unknown. Genomic DNA in a quantity of about 2 micrograms was derived from cryopreserved PBMCs for TCR beta libraries. This sample is part of a study of cytotoxic CD8 clonotypes in ibrutinib-treated CLL. As for the study in general: Of a cohort that held some 12 relapsed/refractory and fewer than 16 treatment-naive patients, roughly 18 were IGHV unmutated. Once treatment had gone on for a median of around eleven months, range 6 to 36, response samples were drawn. Study conclusions and caveats: In sustained-remission versus progressing patients, sampling times differed.

Trimming cost V 5 bases and J 7 bases, with 17 bases left between them. This CDR3 is built from 14 residues. From germline, CDR1 is SGHTA and CDR2 FQGNSA. The protocol was immunoSEQ multiplex PCR, while the TCRdb copy is restricted to in-frame clones and leaves out a portion. The sample shows some 170,000 clones, roughly 84% of them seen only once. This sample comprised PBMCs, obtained at disease progression, from a patient treated with ibrutinib. The chain combines TRBV7-2 with TRBJ1-2, with D hard to call. This sequence originates from a human donor with chronic lymphocytic leukemia. The CDR3 sequence is CASSLRTARAGYTF. The CDR3 region has the DNA TGTGCCAGCAGCCTGAGGACGGCCCGGGCTGGCTACACCTTC.